These T cell receptor beta chains were read from a single sample in a study of siplizumab effects on memory and regulatory T cells. Clones were sequenced by immunoSEQ multiplex PCR, and TCRdb holds only the in-frame ones, with some missing. The profile shows about 100,000 clones, about 91% of them singletons. The source material was Tregs sorted from blood. The source of these receptors is a human donor in good health. Each CDR3 is given with its conserved first and last residue. A D gene is named only where the DNA matches it firmly. Clone size is shown for a subset of rows, as once, few, many or a class of expanded clone.

.	.	TRBV6-1	TRBJ2-1	TGTGCCAGCAGAGAAAGGGCGGTCGGGCTCAGGGAGCAGTTCTTC	CASRERAVGLREQFF
TRBD1	.	TRBV5-4	TRBJ2-5	TGTGCCAGCAGCTTGCGATATGCGGACAGGGGGCAACAAGAGACCCAGTACTTC	CASSLRYADRGQQETQYF
.	.	TRBV6-1	TRBJ2-7	TGTGCCAGCATGGGGGCGGAGTCGCAGTACTTC	CASMGAESQYF
.	.	TRBV6-6	TRBJ2-6	TGTGCCAGCAGCGCCGACTCTGGGGCCAACGTCCTGACTTTC	CASSADSGANVLTF
TRBD2	.	TRBV15	TRBJ2-1	TGTGCCACCAGCAGAGAACTAGCGGGAGGGCTAGGTGAGCAGTTCTTC	CATSRELAGGLGEQFF
TRBD2	.	TRBV6-6	TRBJ2-5	TGTGCCAGCAGTTACTTCGGGAGGGCCGAAAAGACCCAGTACTTC	CASSYFGRAEKTQYF
.	.	TRBV13	TRBJ2-1	TGTGCCAGCAGCTTAGCCGCGGGTGAGCAGTTCTTC	CASSLAAGEQFF
TRBD1	.	TRBV7-9	TRBJ1-5	TGTGCCAGCAGCTTGGGGACAGGGGGCAATCAGCCCCAGCATTTT	CASSLGTGGNQPQHF
.	.	TRBV5-4	TRBJ2-7	TGTGCCAGCAGCCCGGATGGGGTACTCAACTACGAGCAGTACTTC	CASSPDGVLNYEQYF
.	.	TRBV7-3	TRBJ2-5	TGTGCCAGCAGCCGAAACGGACAAGCCCAAGAGACCCAGTACTTC	CASSRNGQAQETQYF
.	.	TRBV7-9	TRBJ1-2	TGTGCAGCGGATGAGAGGAGGGGCGGTGGCTACACCTTC	CAADERRGGGYTF
.	.	TRBV6-5	TRBJ2-7	TGTGCCAGCAGCCAAGGGGTACGTTACGAGCAGTACTTC	CASSQGVRYEQYF
TRBD2	.	TRBV19	TRBJ2-1	TGTGCCAGTAGTATGGTCGTCGGGAGGCCATACAATGAGCAGTTCTTC	CASSMVVGRPYNEQFF
.	.	TRBV4-2	TRBJ2-3	TGTGCCAGCAGCCGTGAAATAGCGTCAAGCACAGATACGCAGTATTTT	CASSREIASSTDTQYF
.	.	TRBV5-1	TRBJ2-7	TGCGCCAGCAGCTTGGAAAGGGCTCGAGAGCAGTACTTC	CASSLERAREQYF
.	.	TRBV6-5	TRBJ1-2	TGTGCCAGCACAAGCCAGACAGGTGCCTTTGGCTACACCTTC	CASTSQTGAFGYTF
.	.	TRBV7-2	TRBJ2-1	TGTGCCAGCAGCCAAAGGTATGAGCAGTTCTTC	CASSQRYEQFF
TRBD2	.	TRBV27	TRBJ2-2	TGTGCCAGCAGTTTAGGAGCGGGACTTAGAACCGGGGAGCTGTTTTTT	CASSLGAGLRTGELFF
.	.	TRBV30	TRBJ2-7	TGTGCCTGGAGCCGCAAGGGACCGGGCTACGAGCAGTACTTC	CAWSRKGPGYEQYF
TRBD1	.	TRBV27	TRBJ1-2	TGTGCCAGCAGTTTGGACAGGGAGGGCTATGGCTACACCTTC	CASSLDREGYGYTF
TRBD1	.	TRBV11-2	TRBJ2-5	TGTGCCAGCAGCAGACGGACAGGGGGGGAGACCCAGTACTTC	CASSRRTGGETQYF
.	many	TRBV5-4	TRBJ1-1	TGTGCCAGCAGACTTGACATGCAACGGGACACTGAAGCTTTCTTT	CASRLDMQRDTEAFF
.	.	TRBV7-3	TRBJ2-5	TGTGCCAGCAGCTTAAGGGGCGGAGAGACCCAGTACTTC	CASSLRGGETQYF
TRBD2	.	TRBV7-9	TRBJ2-3	TGTGCCAGCAGCTTATCTCTAGCGGGAGTTAGCACAGATACGCAGTATTTT	CASSLSLAGVSTDTQYF
TRBD1	.	TRBV7-9	TRBJ1-4	TGTGCCAGCAGCTTAGGGGACAGGCGAGCAAATGAAAAACTGTTTTTT	CASSLGDRRANEKLFF
TRBD2	.	TRBV7-3	TRBJ2-3	TGTGCCAGCAGCCCATCTAGCGGGAGCCCCGGGGATACGCAGTATTTT	CASSPSSGSPGDTQYF
.	.	TRBV19	TRBJ1-2	TGTGCCAGTAGTCCGCGGGGCGGGGTCAACTATGGCTACACCTTC	CASSPRGGVNYGYTF
.	.	TRBV9	TRBJ2-6	TGTGCCAGCAGCGTAGGACCCACCCCCTCTGGGGCCAACGTCCTGACTTTC	CASSVGPTPSGANVLTF
.	once	TRBV2	TRBJ2-5	TGTGCCAGCGGAGTTGGGAGTCTCAGGGGAGGGGAGACCCAGTACTTC	CASGVGSLRGGETQYF
TRBD1	.	TRBV5-1	TRBJ1-3	TGCGCCAGCAGCCCGGACAGGGCCTTCTCTGGAAACACCATATATTTT	CASSPDRAFSGNTIYF
.	.	TRBV18	TRBJ2-7	TGTGCCAGCTCACTCACGGGACAAATTTCCTACGAGCAGTACTTC	CASSLTGQISYEQYF
TRBD1	.	TRBV9	TRBJ2-7	TGTGCCAGCAGCGTTCGCGACAGGGATGCCTACGAGCAGTACTTC	CASSVRDRDAYEQYF
TRBD1	.	TRBV5-1	TRBJ2-1	TGCGCCAGCAGCTTGACCGGGACAGGGGGAAGTAATGAGCAGTTCTTC	CASSLTGTGGSNEQFF